Listed below are T cell receptor beta chains from one sample, sequenced in a study of blood T cell repertoires in COVID-19. The table came from immunoSEQ multiplex PCR; TCRdb's copy has only in-frame clones and leaves some out. This sample yields approximately 390,000 clones, of which around 87% are seen a single time; approximately 2.5% belongs to the top ten. The sample consisted of peripheral blood. Every receptor here comes from a woman aged 60-75 years with COVID-19, enrolled during active disease. Both conserved end residues are part of each CDR3. The D gene is left open where the match is weak. Size is stated for part of the rows, as once, few or many counts, or as a class when the clone is expanded.

clone_size j_call v_call d_call cdr3_nt cdr3_aa
- TRBJ2-5 TRBV4-1 - TGCGCCAGCAGCCAAGGGGCAGTGGGGACCCAGTACTTC CASSQGAVGTQYF
few TRBJ2-2 TRBV5-6 TRBD2 TGTGCCAGCAGCTTTGGACTAGCGGTGACCGGGGAGCTGTTTTTT CASSFGLAVTGELFF
- TRBJ2-7 TRBV5-1 - TGCGCCAGCAGGTTGAGCGGATCTACGTTCGACGAGCAGTACTTC CASRLSGSTFDEQYF
- TRBJ2-2 TRBV7-3 TRBD1 TGTGCCAGCAGCTTGGACAGGGGTGATACCGGGGAGCTGTTTTTT CASSLDRGDTGELFF
- TRBJ1-2 TRBV27 TRBD1 TGTGCCAGCAGTTTATCGGGGACAGGGGACGGCTACACCTTC CASSLSGTGDGYTF
- TRBJ1-2 TRBV6-1 - TGTGCCAGCAGTGAAAGCTGGAACTATGGCTACACCTTC CASSESWNYGYTF
- TRBJ2-1 TRBV5-1 - TGCGCCAGCAGCTTTGCGGTCCACAATGAGCAGTTCTTC CASSFAVHNEQFF
- TRBJ1-2 TRBV5-1 TRBD1 TGCGCCAGCAGCTCGGGACAGGGATATGGCTACACCTTC CASSSGQGYGYTF
- TRBJ2-7 TRBV2 TRBD1 TGTGCCAGCAGTGCGGACAGGGTGTCGGAGGAGCAGTACTTC CASSADRVSEEQYF
- TRBJ2-2 TRBV5-4 TRBD2 TGTGCCAGCAGCCCGGGTAGGCGGGGGGCGACCGGGGAGCTGTTTTTT CASSPGRRGATGELFF
- TRBJ1-3 TRBV9 - TGTGCCAGCAGCGTGGCGACAGCAAACACCATATATTTT CASSVATANTIYF
once TRBJ2-3 TRBV5-6 TRBD1 TGTGCCAGCAGCCCCCCCGGGACAGGGTGGAGAGATACGCAGTATTTT CASSPPGTGWRDTQYF
- TRBJ2-7 TRBV5-1 TRBD1 TGCGCCAGCAGCTTGGGACAGGGGTTCTACGAGCAGTACTTC CASSLGQGFYEQYF
- TRBJ2-7 TRBV6-5 TRBD1 TGTGCCAGCAGTTACGGGACAGGGGGCGCAGCGGGGGAGCAGTACTTC CASSYGTGGAAGEQYF
once TRBJ1-2 TRBV2 - TGTGCCAGCAGTGAAAGGGGCAGGTATGGCTACACCTTC CASSERGRYGYTF
- TRBJ2-1 TRBV9 TRBD2 TGTGCCAGCAGCGCATCACCGGGACTAGCGACCAATGAGCAGTTCTTC CASSASPGLATNEQFF
- TRBJ2-5 TRBV12-5 - TGTGCTAGTGGCGTCTCCGAGACCCAGTACTTC CASGVSETQYF
- TRBJ2-7 TRBV5-1 TRBD1 TGCGCCAGCAGCTTGGGCACTGGACAGGGAAGCTCCTACGAGCAGTACTTC CASSLGTGQGSSYEQYF
few TRBJ1-1 TRBV29-1 TRBD1 TGCAGCGTTGAAGCTTCCGGGACAGGGGAAGCTTTCTTT CSVEASGTGEAFF
- TRBJ2-3 TRBV19 TRBD1 TGTGCCAGTAGTATATGGGCAGGGGGCAAGTTGACGCAGTATTTT CASSIWAGGKLTQYF
once TRBJ2-3 TRBV18 - TGTGCCAGCAAGAACTACAGCACAGATACGCAGTATTTT CASKNYSTDTQYF
- TRBJ1-2 TRBV15 - TGTGCCACCAGCAGAGATCGTACAGGGCTTAGCTATGGCTACACCTTC CATSRDRTGLSYGYTF
- TRBJ2-1 TRBV3-1/TRBV3-2 TRBD2 TGTGCCAGCAGCCTGGGACTAGCGGGGGAGGTGGGGCAGTTCTTC CASSLGLAGEVGQFF
- TRBJ1-3 TRBV29-1 - TGCAGCGTAAGACAGAGCTCTGGAAACACCATATATTTT CSVRQSSGNTIYF
- TRBJ1-1 TRBV30 - TGTGCCTGGAAAAGGTCGGGTCACACTGAAGCTTTCTTT CAWKRSGHTEAFF
- TRBJ1-5 TRBV19 - TGTGCCAGTAGTCCCATGGTAGGAGGCAATCAGCCCCAGCATTTT CASSPMVGGNQPQHF